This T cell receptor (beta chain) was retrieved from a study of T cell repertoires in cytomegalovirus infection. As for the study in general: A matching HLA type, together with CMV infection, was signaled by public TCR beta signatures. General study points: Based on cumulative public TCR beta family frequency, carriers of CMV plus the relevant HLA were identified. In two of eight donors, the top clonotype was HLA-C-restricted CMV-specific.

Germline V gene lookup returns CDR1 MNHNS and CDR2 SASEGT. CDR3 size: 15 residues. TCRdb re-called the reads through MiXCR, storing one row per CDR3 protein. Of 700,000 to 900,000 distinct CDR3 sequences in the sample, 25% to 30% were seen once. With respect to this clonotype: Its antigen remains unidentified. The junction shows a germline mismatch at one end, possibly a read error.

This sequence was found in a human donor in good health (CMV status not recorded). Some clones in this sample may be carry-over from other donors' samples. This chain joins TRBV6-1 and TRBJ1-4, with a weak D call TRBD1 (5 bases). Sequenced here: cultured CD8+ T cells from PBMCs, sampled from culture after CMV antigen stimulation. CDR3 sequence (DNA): TGTGCCAGCAGCCCGAACAGCAGGGCTAATGACAAACTGTTTTTT. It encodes CASSPNSRANDKLFF.